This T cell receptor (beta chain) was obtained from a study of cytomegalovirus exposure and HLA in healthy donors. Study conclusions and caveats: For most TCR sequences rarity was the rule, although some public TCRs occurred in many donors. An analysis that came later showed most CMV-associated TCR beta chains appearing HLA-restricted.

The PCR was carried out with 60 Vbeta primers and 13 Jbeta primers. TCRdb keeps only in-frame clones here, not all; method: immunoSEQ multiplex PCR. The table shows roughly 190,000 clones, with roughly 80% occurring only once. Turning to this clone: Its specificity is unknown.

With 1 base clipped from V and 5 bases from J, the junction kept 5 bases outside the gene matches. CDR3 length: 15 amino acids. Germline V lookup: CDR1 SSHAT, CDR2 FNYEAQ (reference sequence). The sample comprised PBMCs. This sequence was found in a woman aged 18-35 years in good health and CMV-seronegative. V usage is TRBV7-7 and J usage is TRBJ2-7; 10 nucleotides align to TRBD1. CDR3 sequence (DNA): TGTGCCAGCAGCTTAGGGACAGGGGGAGACCACGAGCAGTACTTC. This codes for CASSLGTGGDHEQYF. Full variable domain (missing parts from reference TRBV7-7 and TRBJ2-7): GAGVSQSPRYKVTKRGQDVTLRCDPISSHATLYWYQQALGQGPEFLTYFNYEAQPDKSGLPSDRFSAERPEGSISTLTIQRTEQRDSAMYRCASSLGTGGDHEQYFGPGTRLTVT.